The 26 T cell receptor beta chains in this list originate from one sample, sequenced in a study of immune heterogeneity within non-small cell lung tumors. Template material for each sample was 600 ng of bulk tumor genomic DNA. Several biopsies per primary tumor were taken during surgery, spaced as far apart as possible. Untreated, newly diagnosed non-small cell lung cancer patients underwent curative surgery. The TCR beta CDR3 region was amplified by multiplex PCR employing 32 V and 13 J primers. TCRdb called the multiplex PCR reads again in MiXCR, with one record for every CDR3 protein. The sample includes over 3,500 distinct CDR3 sequences, roughly 25% of them seen just once. The material sequenced was lung tumor tissue. Every receptor here comes from a man aged 55 to 70 with non-small cell lung cancer.

This chain joins TRBV7-2 and TRBJ2-7; 10 nucleotides align to TRBD2. CDR3 length equals 14 residues. After removal of 4 bases from V and 1 base from J, the junction contained 1 base not matched to a gene. Germline assignment: CDR1 SGHTA and CDR2 FQGNSA. The CDR3: CASSSTSGSYEQYF. The CDR3 coding sequence is TGTGCCAGCAGCTCGACTAGCGGGTCCTACGAGCAGTACTTC.

In its sample, this clonotype was seen a few times. The chain joins TRBV27 to TRBJ2-7, with D maybe TRBD1 (6 bases). Germline CDR1 MNHEY, CDR2 SMNVEV (reference sequence). The CDR3 is 12 amino acids. Trimming cost V 5 bases and J 6 bases, with 11 bases left between them. The CDR3 spells CASSPDRFEQYF. The CDR3, as DNA: TGTGCCAGCAGTCCCGACAGGTTCGAGCAGTACTTC.

This clonotype was counted only a few times. The CDR3 coding sequence is TGCAGTGCCCATAGCGGGAGGGCCGGGGATGAGCAGTTCTTC. It is translated as CSAHSGRAGDEQFF. The chain combines TRBV20-1 with TRBJ2-1; 11 nucleotides align to TRBD2. The V gene end was trimmed by 6 bases and the J gene end by 8 bases; junction bases not matched to a gene: 9. This CDR3 has 14 amino acids. From germline, CDR1 is DFQATT and CDR2 SNEGSKA (reference sequence).

This clonotype turned up a few times. The rearrangement joins TRBV10-3 to TRBJ2-1; 11 bases agree with TRBD2. This CDR3 has 14 residues. J gave up 5 bases and V 7 bases, and 4 bases lay outside the gene matches. Germline V gene data show CDR1 as ENHRY and CDR2 as SYGVKD. The CDR3 loop reads CAITGTSGNNEQFF. CDR3 in DNA: TGTGCCATCACCGGGACTAGCGGAAACAATGAGCAGTTCTTC.

Remarks on this clonotype: One end of the junction is discordant with germline, which a read error may explain. The chain has TRBV5-1 and TRBJ2-5, with 9 bases that match TRBD2. CDR1 SGHRS and CDR2 YFSETQ come from the germline V gene. This CDR3 region has 15 residues. This CDR3 reads CASSHRLAAQETQCF. The CDR3, as DNA: TGCGCCAGCAGCCACCGACTAGCGGCCCAAGAGACCCAGTGCTTC.

This clonotype was seen more than once but under ten times. The chain uses TRBV6-2 or TRBV6-3 and TRBJ2-3; TRBD2 matches at 10 bases. Unmatched junction bases numbered 0, after V lost 6 bases and J lost 0 bases. The CDR3 length is 14 residues. Germline V gene lookup returns CDR1 MNHEY and CDR2 SVGEGT. The CDR3 bases are TGTGCCAGCAGGACTAGCGGGAGCACAGATACGCAGTATTTT. It yields the protein CASRTSGSTDTQYF.

This clonotype was counted a few times. J is TRBJ1-2 and V is TRBV18; D may be TRBD1 (5 bases). Germline assignment: CDR1 KGHSH and CDR2 LQKENI. This CDR3 spans 14 amino acids. V lost 6 bases and J 0 bases, leaving 11 bases between the germline ends. The CDR3 bases are TGTGCCAGCTCTCTTTCGGGGGCTAACTATGGCTACACCTTC. It translates to CASSLSGANYGYTF.

In regard to this clonotype: This clone may be a read error of a much larger clone one base away. This chain joins TRBV3-1 and TRBJ1-1; D is ambiguous. Germline V gene sequence: CDR1 LGHDT, CDR2 YNNKEL (reference sequence). This CDR3 comprises 11 residues. The CDR3, as DNA: TGTGCCAGCAGCCATGGCACTGAAACTTTCTTT. This translates into CASSHGTETFF.

The V gene is TRBV6-2 or TRBV6-3, the J gene TRBJ2-4, with D unresolved. The germline V gene encodes CDR1 MNHEY and CDR2 SVGEGT. V lost 2 bases to trimming and J lost 4 bases, with 12 bases between them. The CDR3 runs to 15 residues. The CDR3 spells CASSYEARLKNIQYF. The CDR3 nucleotides are TGTGCCAGCAGTTACGAAGCTAGATTGAAAAACATTCAGTACTTC.

The chain carries TRBV7-2 and TRBJ2-7, with D maybe TRBD1 (6 bases). The CDR3 totals 14 residues. With 1 base removed from V and 4 bases from J, the gap between germline ends came to 11 bases. Per germline, CDR1 SGHTA and CDR2 FQGNSA. CDR3 nucleotide sequence: TGTGCCAGCAGCTTAGGTCCACAGGGTTACGAGCAGTACTTC. Translation: CASSLGPQGYEQYF.

This clonotype has only a few counts. A read error may produce the germline difference seen at one junction end. The V and J genes are TRBV9 and TRBJ2-5; 11 positions agree with TRBD2. The J call may be faulty, since TRBJ2-1 better matches the DNA end. Germline CDR1 is SGDLS and CDR2 is YYNGEE. This CDR3 is 15 amino acids long. CDR3 bases: TGTGGCAGCAGCTTCCAGGGACTAGCGGAGCATGAGCAGTTCTTC. Translating it yields CGSSFQGLAEHEQFF.

This clonotype has a handful of counts. V gene TRBV9 combines with J gene TRBJ2-3, with D perhaps matching TRBD2 (6 bases). Germline V gene data show CDR1 as SGDLS and CDR2 as YYNGEE. This CDR3 comprises 17 residues. V was pared by 0 bases and J by 2 bases, with 16 bases between. The CDR3 spells CASSVEVSGYFTDTQYF. CDR3 nucleotides: TGTGCCAGCAGCGTAGAGGTTAGCGGATACTTCACAGATACGCAGTATTTT.

This clonotype is medium-sized by share. CDR3 in DNA: TGTGCCAGCAGCGTAGCTGTAAACACTGAAGCTTTCTTT. Its translation: CASSVAVNTEAFF. The chain couples TRBV9 to TRBJ1-1; D not certain. CDR1 SGDLS and CDR2 YYNGEE come from the germline V gene. The V and J ends lost 0 bases and 2 bases respectively, with 5 bases between them. The CDR3 loop spans 13 amino acids.

By share, this clonotype ranks as medium-sized. The V call is TRBV18, the J call TRBJ2-7; 13 nucleotides agree with TRBD2. The CDR3 has 19 residues. V shed 3 bases, J shed 2 bases, and the junction held 13 bases outside the gene matches. Germline CDR1 and CDR2: KGHSH and LQKENI. In nucleotides, the CDR3 is TGTGCCAGCTCACCCCCTCCCGGGACTAGCGGGACCAACCCCTACGAGCAGTACTTC. This translates into CASSPPPGTSGTNPYEQYF. Full variable domain (outside the CDR3, taken from reference TRBV18 and TRBJ2-7): NAGVMQNPRHLVRRRGQEARLRCSPMKGHSHVYWYRQLPEEGLKFMVYLQKENIIDESGMPKERFSAEFPKEGPSILRIQQVVRGDSAAYFCASSPPPGTSGTNPYEQYFGPGTRLTVT.

Worth noting for this clonotype: A much larger clone differs from this one at a single base, so this may be a read error. The chain employs TRBV2 and TRBJ2-2; weak D call: TRBD1 (6 bases). Germline lookup yields CDR1 SNHLY and CDR2 FYNNEI. This CDR3 spans 12 amino acids. CDR3 DNA: TGTGCCAGCCACAGGGACACCTGGGAGCTGTTTTTT. Its protein is CASHRDTWELFF.

This chain's CDR3 is CASSLQGAAKNIQYF. Here the CDR3 DNA reads TGTGCCAGCAGCTTACAGGGGGCTGCCAAAAACATTCAGTACTTC. The rearrangement uses TRBV7-9 and TRBJ2-4, with 8 positions matching TRBD1. The CDR3 totals 15 residues. The junction had 1 base not matched to a gene; V was cut back by 2 bases and J by 1 base. Germline CDR1 reads SEHNR; CDR2 reads FQNEAQ (reference sequence).

This clonotype is deemed medium-sized. This chain joins TRBV7-3 and TRBJ2-7; TRBD2 is a possible D gene (6 bases). The germline V gene encodes CDR1 SGHTA and CDR2 FQGTGA. Trimming removed 0 bases from V and 1 base from J, with 10 bases in between. The CDR3 sequence is 15 residues long. The CDR3 loop is CASSLTGGTSYEQYF. In DNA, the CDR3 is TGTGCCAGCAGCTTAACCGGCGGGACTTCCTACGAGCAGTACTTC.

The chain couples TRBV19 to TRBJ2-7; 8 nucleotides agree with TRBD2. This CDR3 is 14 amino acids long. Germline CDR1 LNHDA, CDR2 SQIVND (reference sequence). The V segment lost 5 bases and the J segment 1 base; nucleotides outside the gene matches: 4. The CDR3 loop is CASSETSVSYEQYF. The CDR3 DNA follows: TGTGCCAGTAGTGAGACTAGCGTATCCTACGAGCAGTACTTC.

The CDR3 DNA follows: TGTGCCAGCAGTTCTGACAGGGGCCAGGAGAACACCGGGGAGCTGTTTTTT. This translates into CASSSDRGQENTGELFF. J is TRBJ2-2 and V is TRBV28; 8 bases line up with TRBD1. Germline V gives CDR1 MDHEN, CDR2 SYDVKM. There are 17 residues in the CDR3. After removal of 4 bases from V and 1 base from J, the junction contained 8 bases not matched to a gene.

This chain links TRBV11-2 with TRBJ1-2, with D perhaps TRBD1 (5 bases). CDR1 and CDR2 (germline): SGHAT, FQNNGV. Trimming removed 3 bases from V and 6 bases from J, with 11 bases in between. The CDR3 covers 13 residues. CDR3 DNA sequence: TGTGCCAGCAGCTTTATTGGGGGGGATGGCTACACCTTC. This gives the protein CASSFIGGDGYTF.

By proportion, this clonotype is large. CDR3 DNA: TGTGCCAGCAGCTCAGCCCGGGACAGGGAAGAGGACGAGCAGTACTTC. Protein: CASSSARDREEDEQYF. This rearrangement joins TRBV11-3 to TRBJ2-7; TRBD1 matches at 9 bases. CDR3 length: 16 amino acids. CDR1 is SGHNT and CDR2 is YENEEA in the germline V gene. Germline trimming cut 4 bases from V and 5 bases from J; bases unmatched to any gene: 12.

This clonotype was detected only a few times. This chain connects TRBV7-8 to TRBJ2-7; 8 nucleotides align to TRBD1. Germline-derived CDR1 and CDR2 are SGHVS and FQNEAQ. V gave up 5 bases and J gave up 2 bases; unmatched junction bases: 5. CDR3 length: 14 residues. CDR3 region: CASSTGQVPYEQYF. The CDR3 DNA follows: TGTGCCAGCAGCACGGGACAGGTTCCCTACGAGCAGTACTTC.

By share, this clonotype ranks as medium-sized (0.01 to 0.1%). This sequence joins TRBV4-1 and TRBJ2-1, with D maybe TRBD1 (6 bases). V lost 1 base, J lost 1 base, and 17 bases lay in between. Germline V CDR1 and CDR2: MGHRA, YSYEKL. The length of the CDR3 is 18 residues. The CDR3 loop is CASSQASHGTQSYNEQFF. DNA of the CDR3: TGCGCCAGCAGCCAAGCGTCTCACGGGACACAGTCCTACAATGAGCAGTTCTTC.

With respect to this clonotype: One base away lies a much larger clone, so this may be a sequencing read error. The chain is built from TRBV7-2 and TRBJ2-7, with 13 bases aligning to TRBD2. The CDR3 spans 19 residues. Germline V CDR1 and CDR2: SGHTA, FQGNSA. The CDR3 nucleotides are TGTGCCAGCATCTTAGTAGGGGGGACTAGCGGGATTTCTTCCTACGAGCAGTACTTC. Protein: CASILVGGTSGISSYEQYF.

The V and J genes are TRBV7-2 and TRBJ2-3, with 7 bases matching TRBD2. Unmatched junction bases numbered 9, after V lost 4 bases and J lost 2 bases. Germline loops: CDR1 SGHTA, CDR2 FQGNSA. The CDR3 runs 16 residues. The CDR3 is CASSSLADYPTDTQYF. The CDR3 bases are TGTGCCAGCAGCTCCCTAGCGGACTACCCCACAGATACGCAGTATTTT.

Concerning this clonotype itself: A read error is possible here, since a much larger clone lies one base away. CDR3 protein: CASSAWGCNEQFF. CDR3 nucleotides: TGTGCCAGCAGTGCCTGGGGCTGCAATGAGCAGTTCTTC. The chain links TRBV28 to TRBJ2-1; TRBD1 might be the D (5 bases). This CDR3 contains 13 residues. Germline V CDR1 and CDR2: MDHEN, SYDVKM. V was trimmed by 5 bases and J by 6 bases, leaving 11 bases between them.